Presented here are 27 T cell receptor beta chains from one specimen sequenced in a study of Ad26.COV2.S vaccination and SARS-CoV-2 variants. Stated treatment: around 19 received Ad26.COV2.S at low or high dose, single or two shots; 5 received placebo; per-sample allocation not given. Material that was analyzed had been drawn on day 63 after the first vaccine or placebo injection. Produced via immunoSEQ multiplex PCR; TCRdb's table is partial and in-frame only. This table holds 350,000 to 450,000 clones, around four fifths found once. The specimen comprised peripheral blood, sampled in a trial of Ad26.COV2.S vaccine versus placebo. These TCRs come from a person between 18 and 59 years old who received the Ad26.COV2.S COVID-19 vaccine or a placebo.

The rearrangement uses TRBV5-4 and TRBJ1-1, with D tentatively TRBD1 (6 bases). The germline gives CDR1 SGHNT, CDR2 YYREEE (reference sequence). V was cut by 3 bases and J by 0 bases, with 12 bases left in between. The CDR3 spans 15 residues. CDR3 nucleotides: TGTGCCAGCAGCTCCCGACAGGACCTGAACACTGAAGCTTTCTTT. Protein sequence: CASSSRQDLNTEAFF.

This rearrangement joins TRBV9 to TRBJ2-2, with a possible D match to TRBD2 (6 bases). Deletions cut 4 bases from V and 4 bases from J, with 8 bases between. The germline CDR1 and CDR2 sequences are SGDLS and YYNGEE. This CDR3 is built from 13 residues. This chain's CDR3 is CASSPEGTGELFF. The CDR3 region has the DNA TGTGCCAGCAGCCCGGAGGGCACCGGGGAGCTGTTTTTT. Filled out from reference TRBV9 and TRBJ2-2, the complete variable domain reads DSGVTQTPKHLITATGQRVTLRCSPRSGDLSVYWYQQSLDQGLQFLIQYYNGEERAKGNILERFSAQQFPDLHSELNLSSLELGDSALYFCASSPEGTGELFFGEGSRLTVL.

The chain couples TRBV9 to TRBJ2-1, with D perhaps matching TRBD2 (6 bases). The CDR3 length is 13 residues. V was trimmed by 3 bases and J by 4 bases, leaving 8 bases between them. CDR1 and CDR2 (germline): SGDLS, YYNGEE. CDR3 coding DNA: TGTGCCAGCAGCGAGGGACTTTACAATGAGCAGTTCTTC. Translation: CASSEGLYNEQFF.

CDR3 nucleotides: TGCGCCAGCAGCCAGGACAGCATCCCCTACGAGCAGTACTTC. This codes for CASSQDSIPYEQYF. The chain combines TRBV5-1 with TRBJ2-7; possibly TRBD1 for D (6 bases). Trimming pared 4 bases from V and 2 bases from J, leaving 13 bases between. Germline CDR1 reads SGHRS; CDR2 reads YFSETQ. The CDR3 consists of 14 residues.

The chain has TRBV19 and TRBJ2-2; D possibly corresponds to TRBD1 (6 bases). Germline lookup yields CDR1 LNHDA and CDR2 SQIVND (reference sequence). This CDR3 comprises 15 residues. V lost 5 bases and J 5 bases, leaving 15 bases between the germline ends. The CDR3 DNA reads as TGTGCCAGTAGTTCGGATGGGGGCCAAACCGGGGAGCTGTTTTTT. It codes for CASSSDGGQTGELFF.

The chain combines TRBV27 with TRBJ2-1; no clear D. This CDR3 is 14 amino acids long. The V end lost 5 bases, the J end lost 15 bases, and 23 bases lay between the germline ends. The V gene's germline CDR1 is MNHEY and CDR2 SMNVEV (reference sequence). The CDR3 here is CASSRKGLAGRRFF. CDR3 sequence (DNA): TGTGCCAGCAGTCGAAAAGGGTTGGCAGGCCGGCGGTTCTTC.

The chain employs TRBV13 and TRBJ2-2; 7 bases line up with TRBD2. Germline V lookup: CDR1 PRHDT, CDR2 FYEKMQ (reference sequence). The CDR3 covers 20 residues. The V and J ends lost 5 bases and 3 bases, in that order; junction bases with no gene match: 21. The DNA of the CDR3 is TGTGCCAGCAGCATACACTCAAATTTAGGACTAGATCGAGACACCGGGGAGCTGTTTTTT. Translating gives CASSIHSNLGLDRDTGELFF.

J is TRBJ2-7 and V is TRBV5-4; D is perhaps TRBD1 (6 bases). V was trimmed by 4 bases and J by 4 bases, leaving 15 bases between them. CDR1 SGHNT and CDR2 YYREEE come from the germline V gene (reference sequence). This CDR3 is built from 14 residues. This CDR3 is CASSGRDKGYEQYF. CDR3 in DNA: TGTGCCAGCAGCGGCCGGGACAAAGGTTACGAGCAGTACTTC.

The rearrangement joins TRBV21-1 to TRBJ2-3; TRBD2 is the table's D call and was not checked against the DNA. TRBV21-1 is labeled a pseudogene. There are 14 residues in the CDR3. CDR3 residues: CASSFEGSTDTQYF. CDR3 coding DNA: TGTGCCAGCAGCTTTGAGGGCTCCACAGATACGCAGTATTTT.

The chain uses TRBV6-6 and TRBJ2-5; D call uncertain. Trimming removed 7 bases at V and 4 bases at J, with 13 bases between. The CDR3 extends over 13 amino acids. Germline CDR1 is MNHNY and CDR2 is SVGAGI (reference sequence). Here the CDR3 reads CASIGGSGETQYF. CDR3 nucleotides: TGTGCCAGCATAGGCGGATCGGGAGAGACCCAGTACTTC.

V is TRBV10-2 and J is TRBJ2-7; D ambiguous. CDR1 is WSHSY, CDR2 SAAADI, per germline. The CDR3 contains 14 residues. The V end was cut by 0 bases, the J end by 0 bases, with 6 bases between. The DNA of the CDR3 is TGCGCCAGCAGTGAGTCGGGCCGCTCCTACGAGCAGTACTTC. This translates into CASSESGRSYEQYF.

The chain carries TRBV9 and TRBJ1-4; 8 positions match TRBD1. Trimming at V came to 5 bases and at J to 4 bases, leaving 10 bases not matched to a gene. Germline V gene sequence: CDR1 SGDLS, CDR2 YYNGEE. The CDR3 sequence is 16 residues long. CDR3 in amino acids: CASSPGGLRSNEKLFF. The CDR3 DNA reads as TGTGCCAGCAGTCCAGGGGGCCTTAGAAGTAATGAAAAACTGTTTTTT.

The chain uses TRBV13 and TRBJ2-3; D gene unclear. Trimming shortened V by 1 base and J by 3 bases, and 5 bases separated the two germline ends. The germline V gene has CDR1 PRHDT and CDR2 FYEKMQ (reference sequence). There are 13 residues in the CDR3. The CDR3 sequence: CASSLAWTDTQYF. CDR3 bases: TGTGCCAGCAGCTTAGCTTGGACAGATACGCAGTATTTT.

The gene calls are TRBV3-1 (or the pseudogene TRBV3-2) and TRBJ1-1; D not resolved. Per germline, CDR1 LGHDT and CDR2 YNNKEL (reference sequence). V dropped 0 bases and J dropped 1 base, with 9 bases sitting between them. This CDR3 comprises 15 residues. CDR3 sequence: CASSQDYRRNTEAFF. Written as DNA, the CDR3 is TGTGCCAGCAGCCAAGACTACCGCAGGAACACTGAAGCTTTCTTT.

The chain recombines TRBV5-5 with TRBJ1-2; possible D gene TRBD1, 5 bases. CDR1 is SGHKS and CDR2 is YYEKEE in the germline V gene (reference sequence). The CDR3 runs 14 residues. Trimming left V 1 base short and J 8 bases short, with 15 bases between. The DNA for the CDR3 is TGTGCCAGCAGCTTGCTAGGGGCATATGGAGGCTACACCTTC. Translation: CASSLLGAYGGYTF.

The chain carries TRBV5-1 and TRBJ2-1; 7 nucleotides align to TRBD1. V lost 3 bases and J lost 5; bases outside the gene matches: 5. This CDR3 has 14 residues. The V gene's germline CDR1 is SGHRS and CDR2 YFSETQ. CDR3 DNA: TGCGCCAGCAGCTCGGCACAGGGGAACAATGAGCAGTTCTTC. Translation gives CASSSAQGNNEQFF.

The chain uses TRBV5-4 and TRBJ2-3, with 12 bases fitting TRBD2. The CDR3 extends over 16 amino acids. The germline V gene has CDR1 SGHNT and CDR2 YYREEE (reference sequence). Trimming took 0 bases from V and 6 from J; bases not matched to a gene: 5. CDR3 sequence reads: CASSLASSGGVDTQYF. The CDR3 DNA reads TGTGCCAGCAGCTTGGCGTCTAGCGGGGGGGTGGATACGCAGTATTTT.

This clone was seen only a few times. J is TRBJ1-1 and V is TRBV12-3 or TRBV12-4; D unresolved. The V gene lost 3 bases and the J gene lost 0 bases, with 2 bases spanning the gap. This CDR3 has 12 amino acids. The CDR3 sequence is CASSFMNTEAFF. In nucleotides, the CDR3 is TGTGCCAGCAGTTTCATGAACACTGAAGCTTTCTTT.

The rearrangement links TRBV5-4 to TRBJ1-2; D is undetermined. CDR1 is SGHNT, CDR2 YYREEE, per germline (reference sequence). V lost 3 bases to trimming and J lost 1 base, with 4 bases between them. CDR3 length: 12 residues. The CDR3 sequence is CASSSFNYGYTF. The CDR3 DNA reads TGTGCCAGCAGCTCATTTAACTATGGCTACACCTTC.

Only a few counts were recorded for this clone. V is TRBV30 and J is TRBJ2-5; weak D call: TRBD2 (6 bases). CDR3 length equals 16 residues. The V end lost 0 bases, the J end lost 2 bases, and 16 bases lay between the germline ends. Germline V CDR1 and CDR2: GTSNPN, SVGIG (reference sequence). DNA for the CDR3: TGTGCCTGGAGTGTCCCGGGACTCGCGCCTCAAGAGACCCAGTACTTC. This codes for CAWSVPGLAPQETQYF.

The chain joins TRBV4-2 to TRBJ2-2, with 7 bases that match TRBD2. CDR3 length equals 15 residues. CDR1 and CDR2 (germline): LGHNA, YNFKEQ. Unmatched junction bases numbered 5, after V lost 6 bases and J lost 1 base. Written as DNA, the CDR3 is TGTGCCAGCAGGTTATCTAGCGGGAACACCGGGGAGCTGTTTTTT. It specifies CASRLSSGNTGELFF.

This chain joins TRBV24-1 and TRBJ2-3; no reliable D call. Germline CDR1 reads KGHDR; CDR2 reads SFDVKD. CDR3 size: 12 residues. The V and J ends lost 4 bases and 6 bases respectively, with 7 bases between them. The CDR3 nucleotides are TGTGCCACCAGTGACCCCGGGGATACGCAGTATTTT. This sequence encodes CATSDPGDTQYF.

A single count supports this clone. CDR3 sequence: CASSHGFSGITEAFF. In DNA form, the CDR3 reads TGTGCCAGCAGCCACGGATTCTCGGGGATCACTGAAGCTTTCTTT. J is TRBJ1-1 and V is TRBV16; D not certain. This CDR3 has 15 amino acids. The germline CDR1 and CDR2 sequences are KGHSY and FQNENV. With 3 bases removed from V and 4 bases from J, the gap between germline ends came to 15 bases.

This sequence joins TRBV6-5 and TRBJ2-7, with TRBD2 identical over 8 bases. V trimming: 5 bases; J trimming: 2 bases; junction bases outside the gene matches: 2. Germline assignment: CDR1 MNHEY and CDR2 SVGAGI. CDR3 length: 13 residues. The CDR3 reads CASSQGLAYEQYF. DNA of the CDR3: TGTGCCAGCAGTCAGGGACTAGCCTACGAGCAGTACTTC.

This sequence joins TRBV18 and TRBJ1-4, with D tentatively TRBD1 (6 bases). Trimming removed 3 bases at V and 6 bases at J, with 17 bases between. The CDR3 contains 16 residues. Germline CDR1 reads KGHSH; CDR2 reads LQKENI. The CDR3 region is CASSPVLQGWDEKLFF. For the CDR3, the DNA is TGTGCCAGCTCACCCGTCCTACAGGGATGGGATGAAAAACTGTTTTTT.

The chain carries TRBV9 and TRBJ2-1; D gene unclear. This CDR3 spans 15 amino acids. Germline V gives CDR1 SGDLS, CDR2 YYNGEE. Trimming took 0 bases from V and 3 from J, leaving 10 bases between them. The CDR3 reads CASSVGDSIYNEQFF. As DNA, the CDR3 is TGTGCCAGCAGCGTAGGAGACTCGATCTACAATGAGCAGTTCTTC.

This chain uses TRBV7-9 with TRBJ2-1; D is unclear. Between the trimmed V and J ends, which lost 2 bases and 8 bases, there was a span of 4 bases. The CDR3 loop spans 11 amino acids. The germline V gene encodes CDR1 SEHNR and CDR2 FQNEAQ (reference sequence). CDR3 sequence reads: CASSLSHEQFF. The CDR3 coding sequence is TGTGCCAGCAGCTTAAGTCATGAGCAGTTCTTC.